The entry that follows covers one T cell receptor (beta chain) sequence. This sample stems from a study of T cells in Graves' hyperthyroidism and ophthalmopathy. The study excluded patients with uncontrolled infection, other autoimmune disease, pregnancy or lactation. Diagnostic assessment was based on clinical symptoms, serum thyroxine and TRAb, thyroid ultrasound and orbital computed tomography. Regions amplified from RNA transcripts were the TCR beta CDR3 regions. A set of HTBI primers served as the primers for a first-round RT-PCR of the TCR CDR3. MiXCR, run by TCRdb on the multiplex PCR reads, gives a single entry per CDR3 protein. The sample contains around 340,000 distinct CDR3 sequences, about 14% of which appear only once. The sequence was obtained from a woman under 40 with Graves' hyperthyroidism. Input material: blood.

CDR3 DNA sequence: TGTGCCTGGAGATACGGACAGACCTCTGGAAACACCATATATTTT. Residues: CAWRYGQTSGNTIYF. V is TRBV30 and J is TRBJ1-3; weak D call: TRBD1 (6 bases). Germline CDR1 reads GTSNPN; CDR2 reads SVGIG (reference sequence). CDR3 length: 15 residues. Trimming cost V 3 bases and J 0 bases, with 12 bases left between them.